Listed below are T cell receptor beta chains from one sample, sequenced in a study of blood T cell repertoires in COVID-19. Sequenced by immunoSEQ multiplex PCR; TCRdb stores in-frame clones only, minus some. The table includes about 130,000 clones, approximately 85% detected once. The sample taken for sequencing was peripheral blood. The receptors derive from a human donor in a cohort sampled during active COVID-19. The conserved cysteine and the conserved F or W are not part of the CDR3 here. Fields, in order: CDR3 length, V gene, CDR3 protein.

cdr3_length: 12
v_call: TRBV4-3
cdr3_aa: ASSHEPGDYEQY

cdr3_length: 11
v_call: TRBV19
cdr3_aa: ASTTRGSYGYT

cdr3_length: 15
v_call: TRBV6-8
cdr3_aa: ASSRTPRGADTGELF

cdr3_length: 10
v_call: TRBV29-1
cdr3_aa: SVGTGNTEAF

cdr3_length: 13
v_call: TRBV20-1
cdr3_aa: SASYGVMGANVLT

cdr3_length: 11
v_call: TRBV6-5
cdr3_aa: ASSYREESGYT

cdr3_length: 13
v_call: TRBV27
cdr3_aa: ASSWGGLPNEKLF

cdr3_length: 11
v_call: TRBV19
cdr3_aa: ASSPTGYAEAF

cdr3_length: 10
v_call: TRBV6-5
cdr3_aa: ASSLSGYEQY

cdr3_length: 13
v_call: TRBV7-3
cdr3_aa: ASSLRTGRINEQF

cdr3_length: 13
v_call: TRBV19
cdr3_aa: ASSKLAGGTDTQY

cdr3_length: 13
v_call: TRBV28
cdr3_aa: ASSSGQKINYGYT

cdr3_length: 17
v_call: TRBV6-2/TRBV6-3
cdr3_aa: ASSYSTLQGLGGANVLT

cdr3_length: 16
v_call: TRBV7-2
cdr3_aa: ASSLASQSFFSNSPLH

cdr3_length: 12
v_call: TRBV5-1
cdr3_aa: ASSPRAVGDGYT

cdr3_length: 13
v_call: TRBV30
cdr3_aa: AWTLPGQGSGEQF

cdr3_length: 13
v_call: TRBV5-6
cdr3_aa: ASSPWGSGAGELF

cdr3_length: 16
v_call: TRBV19
cdr3_aa: ASIPRLLTGSFGGEAF

cdr3_length: 13
v_call: TRBV15
cdr3_aa: ATSRGPANTDTQY

cdr3_length: 12
v_call: TRBV2
cdr3_aa: ASSEQGRGNTIY

cdr3_length: 12
v_call: TRBV19
cdr3_aa: ASSIGRGRTEAF

cdr3_length: 13
v_call: TRBV6-6
cdr3_aa: ASSYMGASNQPQH

cdr3_length: 10
v_call: TRBV15
cdr3_aa: ATSNGSYGYT

cdr3_length: 12
v_call: TRBV29-1
cdr3_aa: SAEGAGTKNIQY

cdr3_length: 17
v_call: TRBV19
cdr3_aa: ASSIEGWRGVSNTGELF

cdr3_length: 14
v_call: TRBV5-6
cdr3_aa: ASSPSVGARGAEAF

cdr3_length: 12
v_call: TRBV7-3
cdr3_aa: ASSQGSLFYGYT

cdr3_length: 12
v_call: TRBV10-3
cdr3_aa: AIGRTANTGELF

cdr3_length: 13
v_call: TRBV5-5
cdr3_aa: ASSLGWDRVYEQY

cdr3_length: 12
v_call: TRBV7-6
cdr3_aa: ASSTTGTDYEQY

cdr3_length: 13
v_call: TRBV7-2
cdr3_aa: ASSLQQGKGEKLF

cdr3_length: 11
v_call: TRBV7-9
cdr3_aa: ASSNQGTSPLH

cdr3_length: 14
v_call: TRBV5-1
cdr3_aa: ASSLAGPQLGNTIY

cdr3_length: 14
v_call: TRBV7-6
cdr3_aa: ASSLAGAGNTGELF

cdr3_length: 13
v_call: TRBV24-1
cdr3_aa: ATSEMGTGGQKQF

cdr3_length: 14
v_call: TRBV6-2/TRBV6-3
cdr3_aa: ASSPISGRAGDTQY

cdr3_length: 13
v_call: TRBV7-2
cdr3_aa: ASSLSFVSNQPQH

cdr3_length: 16
v_call: TRBV15
cdr3_aa: ATSRVGAGANPNYGYT

cdr3_length: 11
v_call: TRBV19
cdr3_aa: ASNSGRSNEQF

cdr3_length: 17
v_call: TRBV27
cdr3_aa: ASSLSTQPGLTIQETQY

cdr3_length: 11
v_call: TRBV10-3
cdr3_aa: AISGTGNTEAF

cdr3_length: 14
v_call: TRBV19
cdr3_aa: ATRPWQVGAGDTQY

cdr3_length: 12
v_call: TRBV24-1
cdr3_aa: ATSDAGVNTEAF

cdr3_length: 12
v_call: TRBV29-1
cdr3_aa: SVEIAESWNEQF

cdr3_length: 16
v_call: TRBV7-3
cdr3_aa: ASSPLPPLASNTGELF

cdr3_length: 12
v_call: TRBV7-2
cdr3_aa: ASSLTDSYNEQF

cdr3_length: 9
v_call: TRBV7-9
cdr3_aa: ASSPQNEQF

cdr3_length: 11
v_call: TRBV30
cdr3_aa: ATRTGGTTEAF

cdr3_length: 11
v_call: TRBV2
cdr3_aa: ASSSDRIYGYT

cdr3_length: 11
v_call: TRBV6-2/TRBV6-3
cdr3_aa: ASSWGQTYGYT

cdr3_length: 10
v_call: TRBV6-2/TRBV6-3
cdr3_aa: ASSTSRETQY

cdr3_length: 15
v_call: TRBV21-1
cdr3_aa: ASSKDRLTGVIPGYT

cdr3_length: 13
v_call: TRBV18
cdr3_aa: ASSPPGLAINEQF

cdr3_length: 11
v_call: TRBV12-3/TRBV12-4
cdr3_aa: ASSETGRGGYT

cdr3_length: 11
v_call: TRBV7-8
cdr3_aa: ASSLQTAYEQY

cdr3_length: 10
v_call: TRBV9
cdr3_aa: ASSVVGGRAF